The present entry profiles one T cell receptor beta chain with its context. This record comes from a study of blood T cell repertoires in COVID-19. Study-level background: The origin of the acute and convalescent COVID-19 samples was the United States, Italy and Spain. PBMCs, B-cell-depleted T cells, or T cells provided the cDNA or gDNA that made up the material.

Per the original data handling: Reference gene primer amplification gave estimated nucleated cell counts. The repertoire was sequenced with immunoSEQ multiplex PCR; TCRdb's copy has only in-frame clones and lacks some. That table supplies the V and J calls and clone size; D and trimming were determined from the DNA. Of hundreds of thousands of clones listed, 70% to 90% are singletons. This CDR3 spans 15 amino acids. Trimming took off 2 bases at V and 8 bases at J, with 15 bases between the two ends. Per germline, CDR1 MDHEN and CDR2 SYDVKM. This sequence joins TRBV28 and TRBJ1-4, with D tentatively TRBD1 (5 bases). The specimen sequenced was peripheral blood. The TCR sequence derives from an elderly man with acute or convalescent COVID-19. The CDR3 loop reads CASSLTGTGKEKLFF. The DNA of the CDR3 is TGTGCCAGCAGTTTAACCGGGACTGGGAAGGAAAAACTGTTTTTT.